This entry describes one TCR beta chain. What it recognizes is unknown. The CDR3 extends over 15 amino acids. V was clipped by 5 bases and J by 7 bases; unmatched bases: 8. CDR1 MGHDK and CDR2 SYGVNS come from the germline V gene. Each PCR replicate from the sorted subsets contained about 200 ng DNA, which is 30,000 or so T cell genomes. Measured with immunoSEQ multiplex PCR; TCRdb has only the in-frame clones, and not every one. This table has about 2 million clones, 95% appearing once. These data belong to a study of shared clonotypes between healthy human individuals. Across the study: Each donor had three CD4 naive, three CD4 memory, two CD8 naive and one CD8 memory plate. Broader study findings: Naive CD4 clonotypes were shared across a handful of donors at approximately 5.3%. Naive subsets generally exceeded memory subsets in estimated richness.

The clonotype comes from a man aged 18 to 30 in good health. The chain carries TRBV25-1 and TRBJ1-6, with TRBD1 matching 7 bases. The sequenced sample was naive CD4+ T cells sorted from blood. As for subset: CD45RA+ positively selected. This CDR3 is CASSKRQGGNSPLHF. The CDR3 nucleotides read TGTGCCAGCAGTAAACGACAGGGAGGCAATTCACCCCTCCACTTT.